This TCR beta chain was recovered during a study of blood T cell repertoires in COVID-19. At the level of the study: Some COVID-19 samples were acute and others convalescent; all came from the United States, Italy and Spain.

This clone was observed a few times. This CDR3 spans 13 amino acids. The V gene lost 6 bases and the J gene lost 6 bases, with 12 bases spanning the gap. Germline V gene data show CDR1 as LNHDA and CDR2 as SQIVND (reference sequence). Authors' data handling: Reference gene primer amplification in the assay estimated nucleated cell counts. The data were produced by immunoSEQ multiplex PCR, yet TCRdb's version contains in-frame clones alone and is incomplete. That table supplies the V and J calls and clone size; D and trimming were determined from the DNA. Here the sample spans about 250,000 clones, 87% being singletons.

The TCR was taken from a man between 18 and 35 years old with active or convalescent COVID-19. The rearrangement joins TRBV19 to TRBJ1-5, with a weak D call TRBD1 (6 bases). Sequencing was carried out using peripheral blood. The CDR3 coding sequence is TGTGCCAGTAGCCTACAGGGAGCTCAGCCCCAGCATTTT. It is translated as CASSLQGAQPQHF.